A selection of T cell receptor beta chains follows, all from one sample in a study of blood T cell repertoires in COVID-19. Clones were read by immunoSEQ multiplex PCR, and TCRdb kept only the in-frame ones, dropping some. The sample has around 200,000 clones, over 75% seen once. Source material: PBMCs or T cells enriched from blood (not recorded which). These receptors were collected from a woman aged 18-29 years who had recovered from COVID-19. CDR3s include the opening cysteine and the closing phenylalanine or tryptophan. A D gene is named only where the DNA matches it firmly. Clone size is given for some rows only: seen once, a few or many times, or a class if the clone is expanded.

TRBD2	-	TRBV29-1	TRBJ2-5	CSVAAGREGETQYF	TGCAGCGTTGCAGCGGGGAGGGAGGGGGAGACCCAGTACTTC
TRBD2	once	TRBV5-4	TRBJ2-3	CASSGTSGKFPNTQYF	TGTGCCAGCAGCGGGACTAGCGGGAAGTTTCCGAATACGCAGTATTTT
-	-	TRBV2	TRBJ2-4	CASSEWTNENIQYF	TGTGCCAGCAGTGAGTGGACAAATGAAAACATTCAGTACTTC
TRBD2	-	TRBV27	TRBJ2-2	CASSSLAGGGTGELFF	TGTGCCAGCAGTTCACTAGCGGGAGGTGGAACCGGGGAGCTGTTTTTT
TRBD1	-	TRBV18	TRBJ2-2	CASSPLQGADTGELFF	TGTGCCAGCTCACCCTTACAGGGGGCAGACACCGGGGAGCTGTTTTTT
TRBD2	-	TRBV7-9	TRBJ2-7	CASALAGIDYEQYF	TGTGCCAGCGCACTAGCGGGTATCGACTACGAGCAGTACTTC
-	-	TRBV7-2	TRBJ1-1	CASSAQGTEAFF	TGTGCCAGCAGCGCCCAGGGCACTGAAGCTTTCTTT
TRBD1	-	TRBV3-1/TRBV3-2	TRBJ1-5	CASTGDRGIQPQHF	TGTGCCAGCACCGGGGACAGGGGGATACAGCCCCAGCATTTT
TRBD2	-	TRBV6-1	TRBJ2-7	CASSGLRTSGSYEQYF	TGTGCCAGCAGTGGCCTGCGGACTAGCGGTTCCTACGAGCAGTACTTC
-	-	TRBV18	TRBJ1-4	CASSPGMNEKLFF	TGTGCCAGCTCACCTGGCATGAATGAAAAACTGTTTTTT
TRBD1	-	TRBV25-1	TRBJ1-1	CASSEWVQGATEAFF	TGTGCCAGCAGTGAATGGGTACAGGGGGCCACTGAAGCTTTCTTT
-	once	TRBV27	TRBJ2-3	CASSYLWSGASSDTQYF	TGTGCCAGCAGTTACCTATGGTCTGGGGCCAGCTCAGATACGCAGTATTTT
TRBD2	-	TRBV28	TRBJ2-7	CASSQREGRGYEQYF	TGTGCCAGCTCGCAGCGGGAGGGCCGTGGGTACGAGCAGTACTTC
-	-	TRBV9	TRBJ2-2	CASSVHAGQINTGELFF	TGTGCCAGCAGCGTACACGCCGGACAGATTAACACCGGGGAGCTGTTTTTT
-	-	TRBV6-4	TRBJ2-2	CASKRETDTGELFF	TGTGCCAGCAAACGGGAGACGGACACCGGGGAGCTGTTTTTT
TRBD2	once	TRBV3-1/TRBV3-2	TRBJ2-1	CASSQDGLAVNEQFF	TGTGCCAGCAGCCAAGACGGACTAGCGGTCAATGAGCAGTTCTTC
-	-	TRBV19	TRBJ2-2	CASSITSSGELFF	TGTGCCAGTAGTATAACTAGTTCCGGGGAGCTGTTTTTT
TRBD2	-	TRBV6-4	TRBJ2-1	CASSGTSGNSNEQFF	TGTGCCAGCAGCGGGACTAGCGGGAATTCTAATGAGCAGTTCTTC
-	-	TRBV25-1	TRBJ1-1	CASSEWAGVGTEAFF	TGTGCCAGCAGTGAGTGGGCGGGAGTGGGAACTGAAGCTTTCTTT
-	-	TRBV27	TRBJ2-1	CASSLASGYDEQFF	TGTGCCAGCAGTTTAGCAAGCGGGTACGACGAGCAGTTCTTC
TRBD2	-	TRBV27	TRBJ2-1	CASSLDASGRYNEQFF	TGTGCCAGCAGTTTAGATGCTAGCGGGAGATACAATGAGCAGTTCTTC
-	-	TRBV27	TRBJ2-7	CASSPLPGSYEQYF	TGTGCCAGCAGCCCCCTGCCGGGCTCCTACGAGCAGTACTTC
TRBD2	-	TRBV28	TRBJ2-5	CASRPTSWETQYF	TGTGCCAGCAGGCCGACTAGCTGGGAGACCCAGTACTTC
-	-	TRBV13	TRBJ2-2	CASRTSLEINTGELFF	TGTGCCAGCAGAACCTCTCTAGAAATCAACACCGGGGAGCTGTTTTTT
-	few	TRBV6-1	TRBJ2-7	CASSDEGLGYEQYF	TGTGCCAGCAGTGACGAGGGTCTAGGCTACGAGCAGTACTTC
TRBD1	-	TRBV5-4	TRBJ1-6	CASSTQGLDPPLHF	TGTGCCAGCAGCACACAGGGGTTGGATCCACCCCTCCACTTT
-	-	TRBV28	TRBJ1-1	CASSQGTQNTEAFF	TGTGCCAGCAGCCAAGGGACACAGAACACTGAAGCTTTCTTT
TRBD2	-	TRBV7-9	TRBJ2-7	CASSQGTSGTEQYF	TGTGCCAGCAGCCAAGGGACTAGCGGCACAGAGCAGTACTTC
TRBD1	-	TRBV5-1	TRBJ2-7	CASSIYGTGSDEQYF	TGCGCCAGCAGCATTTACGGGACAGGGTCCGACGAGCAGTACTTC
-	-	TRBV2	TRBJ2-1	CASSPTWGLPPQFF	TGTGCCAGCAGTCCAACTTGGGGGCTCCCCCCGCAGTTCTTC
-	-	TRBV12-3/TRBV12-4	TRBJ2-7	CASTRQGYEQYF	TGTGCCAGCACGCGTCAGGGGTACGAGCAGTACTTC
-	once	TRBV15	TRBJ2-7	CATSRVPGSSYEQYF	TGTGCCACCAGCAGAGTACCGGGGAGCTCCTACGAGCAGTACTTC
TRBD1	-	TRBV7-2	TRBJ2-7	CASSLGRQGTYEQYF	TGTGCCAGCAGCTTAGGGCGACAGGGCACCTACGAGCAGTACTTC
TRBD1	-	TRBV7-2	TRBJ2-7	CASSLWDRPSYEQYF	TGTGCCAGCAGCTTATGGGACAGACCTTCCTACGAGCAGTACTTC
-	-	TRBV7-9	TRBJ1-2	CASSLGPGSSGYTF	TGTGCCAGCAGCTTAGGGCCAGGTTCGTCTGGCTACACCTTC
TRBD2	-	TRBV27	TRBJ2-1	CASSRTSGSYNEQFF	TGTGCCAGCAGTAGAACTAGCGGGAGCTACAATGAGCAGTTCTTC
-	-	TRBV5-4	TRBJ2-5	CASSPIGRDKETQYF	TGTGCCAGCAGCCCTATAGGGAGGGACAAAGAGACCCAGTACTTC
TRBD2	-	TRBV24-1	TRBJ2-1	CATSDSSGTSTRFNNEQFF	TGTGCCACCAGTGATTCATCCGGGACTAGCACCCGATTTAACAATGAGCAGTTCTTC
TRBD2	once	TRBV20-1	TRBJ2-5	CSASPLAGPRGGETQYF	TGCAGTGCTAGTCCCCTAGCGGGCCCCCGAGGGGGAGAGACCCAGTACTTC
-	-	TRBV9	TRBJ2-2	CASSFGWTGELFF	TGTGCCAGCAGCTTCGGGTGGACCGGGGAGCTGTTTTTT
TRBD1	-	TRBV5-1	TRBJ2-4	CASSLPGQGETIQYF	TGCGCCAGCAGCCTTCCTGGACAGGGTGAGACCATTCAGTACTTC
-	-	TRBV3-1/TRBV3-2	TRBJ2-2	CASSQVLGGDGELFF	TGTGCCAGCAGCCAGGTCCTAGGGGGAGACGGGGAGCTGTTTTTT
TRBD1	once	TRBV27	TRBJ2-3	CASSFLDRVTQYF	TGTGCCAGCAGTTTCTTGGACAGGGTCACGCAGTATTTT
-	-	TRBV5-1	TRBJ2-7	CASSDKETEQYF	TGCGCCAGCAGCGATAAGGAGACCGAGCAGTACTTC
-	-	TRBV4-3	TRBJ1-6	CASSQGEGRYNSPLHF	TGCGCCAGCAGCCAAGGGGAGGGGAGGTATAATTCACCCCTCCACTTT
-	-	TRBV5-1	TRBJ2-7	CASSLGGSGAYEQYF	TGCGCCAGCAGCTTGGGAGGTTCCGGGGCCTACGAGCAGTACTTC
TRBD1	-	TRBV28	TRBJ1-2	CASSLWAETGEGYTF	TGTGCCAGCAGTTTATGGGCCGAAACAGGGGAGGGCTACACCTTC
TRBD2	-	TRBV27	TRBJ2-7	CASSLSPAGVEEQYF	TGTGCCAGCAGTTTATCCCCAGCGGGAGTGGAAGAGCAGTACTTC
-	-	TRBV5-5	TRBJ1-5	CASSLAGNTNQPQHF	TGTGCCAGCAGCTTGGCGGGGAATACCAATCAGCCCCAGCATTTT
TRBD1	-	TRBV5-1	TRBJ2-1	CASSAGQGSYNEQFF	TGCGCCAGCAGCGCCGGACAGGGTTCCTACAATGAGCAGTTCTTC
TRBD1	few	TRBV19	TRBJ2-7	CASSIGGTGSYEQYF	TGTGCCAGTAGTATAGGTGGGACAGGGTCCTACGAGCAGTACTTC
TRBD2	-	TRBV28	TRBJ2-7	CASNKAGGQYF	TGTGCCAGCAACAAAGCGGGGGGGCAGTACTTC
-	-	TRBV6-2/TRBV6-3	TRBJ2-3	CASSVKEWYTDTQYF	TGTGCCAGCAGTGTAAAGGAGTGGTACACAGATACGCAGTATTTT
TRBD2	-	TRBV20-1	TRBJ2-7	CSASRISGNYEQYF	TGCAGTGCTAGTCGGATTAGCGGGAATTACGAGCAGTACTTC
-	-	TRBV4-1	TRBJ2-5	CASRGRGIAESVETQYF	TGCGCCAGCAGAGGCCGGGGGATAGCGGAGTCAGTCGAGACCCAGTACTTC
-	-	TRBV5-5	TRBJ2-2	CASSRGGTTGELFF	TGTGCCAGCAGCCGGGGCGGGACGACCGGGGAGCTGTTTTTT
-	-	TRBV6-2/TRBV6-3	TRBJ2-2	CASRPEGVETGELFF	TGTGCCAGCAGGCCTGAGGGGGTCGAAACCGGGGAGCTGTTTTTT
-	few	TRBV24-1	TRBJ2-5	CATSGSTGTGIQETQYF	TGTGCCACCAGTGGAAGCACCGGGACTGGGATCCAAGAGACCCAGTACTTC
TRBD2	-	TRBV27	TRBJ2-1	CASSPRIPGLAGVSYNEQFF	TGTGCCAGCAGTCCGCGAATTCCGGGACTAGCGGGAGTATCTTACAATGAGCAGTTCTTC
TRBD1	-	TRBV5-4	TRBJ2-3	CASSPGTGRTDTQYF	TGTGCCAGCAGCCCCGGGACAGGGCGCACAGATACGCAGTATTTT